Each of the 14 T cell receptor beta chains below was sequenced from the same sample in a study of shared clonotypes between healthy human individuals. Sequenced by immunoSEQ multiplex PCR; TCRdb stores in-frame clones only, minus some. Here the sample spans over a million clones, more than 65% being singletons. Material: memory CD4+ T cells sorted from blood. Subset denoted: CD45RA-negative fraction. The receptors originated from a young man in good health.

This clone was observed at least ten times. The sample contains more than one DNA sequence encoding this CDR3. The rearrangement uses TRBV4-1 and TRBJ1-1, with TRBD1 matching 8 bases. Germline V gene sequence: CDR1 MGHRA, CDR2 YSYEKL. V lost 0 bases, J lost 5 bases, and 2 bases stayed unmatched. The length of the CDR3 is 14 residues. The chain's CDR3 is CASSQDRGRTEAFF. The CDR3 nucleotides are TGCGCCAGCAGCCAAGACAGGGGGCGGACTGAAGCTTTCTTT.

This clone has a single count. The chain couples TRBV19 to TRBJ1-1, with TRBD1 matching 7 bases. The ends lost 5 bases at V and 2 bases at J; junction bases unmatched: 8. Germline V CDR1 and CDR2: LNHDA, SQIVND (reference sequence). The CDR3 runs 15 residues. This chain's CDR3 is CASSPGQFFNTEAFF. CDR3 coding DNA: TGTGCCAGTAGTCCGGGACAGTTCTTCAACACTGAAGCTTTCTTT.

The V and J genes are TRBV2 and TRBJ2-7; a possible D gene is TRBD1 (5 bases). Germline V gives CDR1 SNHLY, CDR2 FYNNEI. CDR3 length: 14 amino acids. Trimming shortened V by 6 bases and J by 0 bases, and 12 bases separated the two germline ends. The CDR3 nucleotides read TGTGCCAGCAGGAGGACACTCAGCTCCTACGAGCAGTACTTC. It encodes CASRRTLSSYEQYF.

The chain couples TRBV6-5 to TRBJ2-3, with D uncertain. Looked up from germline, CDR1 is MNHEY and CDR2 is SVGAGI. Trimming took 0 bases from V and 4 from J, leaving 14 bases between them. The CDR3 covers 16 residues. The CDR3 loop reads CASSYSVLLSADTQYF. The CDR3 nucleotides read TGTGCCAGCAGTTACTCTGTCTTACTCAGCGCAGATACGCAGTATTTT.

The CDR3: CASSIITGGAYGYTF. In DNA, the CDR3 is TGTGCCAGTAGTATAATAACAGGAGGGGCGTATGGCTACACCTTC. The chain recombines TRBV19 with TRBJ1-2; the D gene is possibly TRBD1 (5 bases). Trimming removed 2 bases at V and 5 bases at J, with 15 bases between. The CDR3 sequence is 15 residues long. Germline loops: CDR1 LNHDA, CDR2 SQIVND (reference sequence).

This sequence joins TRBV30 and TRBJ1-3; TRBD1 matches at 10 bases. The CDR3 loop spans 12 amino acids. Germline lookup yields CDR1 GTSNPN and CDR2 SVGIG (reference sequence). The J segment lost 8 bases and the V segment lost 3 bases, leaving 1 base of the junction unmatched. CDR3 amino acids: CAWRDRGDTIYF. Written as DNA, the CDR3 is TGTGCCTGGAGGGACAGGGGGGACACCATATATTTT.

This chain links TRBV15 with TRBJ1-1; TRBD1 agrees at 7 bases. The CDR3 has 13 amino acids. J gave up 9 bases and V 2 bases, and 6 bases lay outside the gene matches. CDR1 LNHNV and CDR2 YYDKDF come from the germline V gene (reference sequence). CDR3 region: CATSRPGTEKAFF. The CDR3 DNA sequence: TGTGCCACCAGCAGACCTGGGACAGAGAAAGCTTTCTTT.

This chain connects TRBV30 to TRBJ2-7, with no clear D. CDR1 GTSNPN and CDR2 SVGIG come from the germline V gene (reference sequence). The V gene lost 5 bases and the J gene lost 3 bases, with 8 bases spanning the gap. This CDR3 spans 11 amino acids. The CDR3 reads CAWARSYEQYF. The CDR3 bases are TGTGCCTGGGCCCGAAGCTACGAGCAGTACTTC.

The chain uses TRBV6-4 and TRBJ2-2; D is unclear. This CDR3 has 15 amino acids. CDR1 is MRHNA, CDR2 SNTAGT, per germline. V lost 2 bases and J lost 6, with 13 bases in between. The CDR3 nucleotides read TGTGCCAGCAGTGACACCGGTATAAGGGCCGGGGAGCTGTTTTTT. This sequence encodes CASSDTGIRAGELFF.

This clone occurred a few times. The J gene is TRBJ2-7, the V gene TRBV7-9; 10 bases agree with TRBD2. Germline-derived CDR1 and CDR2 are SEHNR and FQNEAQ (reference sequence). The CDR3 length is 16 residues. The V gene end was trimmed by 0 bases and the J gene end by 7 bases; junction bases not matched to a gene: 9. The CDR3 sequence: CASSLAQSGRAKEQYF. For the CDR3, the DNA is TGTGCCAGCAGCTTAGCGCAAAGCGGGAGGGCGAAAGAGCAGTACTTC.

The chain employs TRBV2 and TRBJ1-1; D gene ambiguous. This CDR3 region has 16 residues. V was pared by 0 bases and J by 4 bases, with 15 bases between. Germline V CDR1 and CDR2: SNHLY, FYNNEI. The CDR3 region has the DNA TGTGCCAGCAGTGAAGCGCTGGGAGGGTACGGCACTGAAGCTTTCTTT. This translates into CASSEALGGYGTEAFF.

This clone was counted once. The chain combines TRBV2 with TRBJ2-7, with a possible D match to TRBD1 (6 bases). The V end lost 6 bases, the J end lost 5 bases, and 20 bases lay between the germline ends. Germline V gene sequence: CDR1 SNHLY, CDR2 FYNNEI. The CDR3 is 15 residues long. CDR3 bases: TGTGCCAGCAGCGACCGGGACAATAATCACCACGAGCAGTACTTC. Translation: CASSDRDNNHHEQYF. The full variable domain, in which reference TRBV2 and TRBJ2-7 provide the parts outside the CDR3, is EPEVTQTPSHQVTQMGQEVILRCVPISNHLYFYWYRQILGQKVEFLVSFYNNEISEKSEIFDDQFSVERPDGSNFTLKIRSTKLEDSAMYFCASSDRDNNHHEQYFGPGTRLTVT.

In this sample, this clone turned up a few times. This sequence joins TRBV30 and TRBJ1-1, with a weak D call TRBD1 (5 bases). CDR3 size: 12 residues. V was trimmed by 4 bases and J by 0 bases, leaving 6 bases between them. Germline assignment: CDR1 GTSNPN and CDR2 SVGIG (reference sequence). For the CDR3, the DNA is TGTGCCTGGAAGGGGTTGAACACTGAAGCTTTCTTT. Translation: CAWKGLNTEAFF.

The table lists this clone with a count of one. This chain joins TRBV6-1 and TRBJ1-3, with a weak D call TRBD1 (5 bases). The ends were cut back, 2 bases at V and 3 bases at J, with 14 bases in the middle. Germline values: CDR1 MNHNS, CDR2 SASEGT. This CDR3 comprises 16 residues. CDR3 sequence reads: CASSESRGTIGNTIYF. DNA of the CDR3: TGTGCCAGCAGTGAATCGAGGGGAACGATTGGAAACACCATATATTTT.